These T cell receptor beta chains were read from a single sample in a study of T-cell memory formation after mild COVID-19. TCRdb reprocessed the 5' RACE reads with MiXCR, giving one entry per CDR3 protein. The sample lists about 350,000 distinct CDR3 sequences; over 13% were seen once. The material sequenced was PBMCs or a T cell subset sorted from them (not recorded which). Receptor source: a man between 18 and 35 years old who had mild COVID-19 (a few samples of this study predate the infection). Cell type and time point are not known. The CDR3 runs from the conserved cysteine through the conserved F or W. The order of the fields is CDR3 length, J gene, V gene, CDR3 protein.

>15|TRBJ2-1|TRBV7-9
CASRKDRSSYNEQFF
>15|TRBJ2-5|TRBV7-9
CASSLLGDYQETQYF
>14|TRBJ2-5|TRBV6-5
CASSYSSSGETQYF
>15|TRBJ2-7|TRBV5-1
CASSYSGTGGYEQYF
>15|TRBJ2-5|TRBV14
CASSRRGDRVETQYF
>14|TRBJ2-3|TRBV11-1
CASSLADSADTQYF
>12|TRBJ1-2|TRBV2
CASSEQGHGYTF
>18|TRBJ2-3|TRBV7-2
CASSLGPAGRLSTDTQYF
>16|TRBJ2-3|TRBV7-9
CASSYRTSGVTDTQYF
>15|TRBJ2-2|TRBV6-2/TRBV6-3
CASRSWRGETGELFF
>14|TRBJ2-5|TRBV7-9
CASSHGQGGETQYF
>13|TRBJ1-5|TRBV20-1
CSARGFSNQPQHF
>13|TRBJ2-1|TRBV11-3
CASSSRGDNEQFF
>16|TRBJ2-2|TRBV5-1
CASSLGSGVTPEELFF
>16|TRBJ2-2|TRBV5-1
CASSLGPGGAAGELFF
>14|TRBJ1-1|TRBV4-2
CASSQVAENTEAFF
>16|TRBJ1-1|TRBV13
CASSLSGGDMNTEAFF
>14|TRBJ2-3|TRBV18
CASSPGRDFDTQYF
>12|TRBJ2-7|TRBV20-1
CSARQGPGEQYF
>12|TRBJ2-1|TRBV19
CASRGRVKEQFF
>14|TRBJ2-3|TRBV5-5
CASSLGRPGDTQYF
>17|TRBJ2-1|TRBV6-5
CASSYSSRFSSYNEQFF
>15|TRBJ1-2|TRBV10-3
CAISEGTGNYYGYTF
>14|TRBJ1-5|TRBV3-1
CASSLDRVRQPQHF
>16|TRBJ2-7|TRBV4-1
CASSPQGSRTGYEQYF
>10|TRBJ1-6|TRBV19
CAVGSSPLHF
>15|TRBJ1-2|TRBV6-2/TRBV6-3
CASRVARGPLYGYTF
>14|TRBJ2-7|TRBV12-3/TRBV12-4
CASSFFWTPYEQYF
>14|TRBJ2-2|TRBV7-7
CASSFGTGIGELFF
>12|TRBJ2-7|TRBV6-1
CASGGGPYEQYF
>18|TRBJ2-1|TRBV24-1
CATSDGTSGGNSYNEQFF
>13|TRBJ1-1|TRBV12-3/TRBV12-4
CASRTTLNTEAFF
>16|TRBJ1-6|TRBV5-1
CASSLAQGQGGSPLHF
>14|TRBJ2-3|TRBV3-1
CASSPTTGRDTQYF
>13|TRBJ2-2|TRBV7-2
CASSQASAGELFF
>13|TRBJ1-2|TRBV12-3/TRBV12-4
CASSRGPGRGYTF
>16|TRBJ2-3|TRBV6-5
CASSYWGSVGTDTQYF
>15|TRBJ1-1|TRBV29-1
CSVVGDRGVNTEAFF
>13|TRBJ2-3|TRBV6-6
CASSFSGEDTQYF
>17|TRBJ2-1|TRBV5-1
CASSLDYSGSSYNEQFF
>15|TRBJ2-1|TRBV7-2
CASGFRIGRANEQFF
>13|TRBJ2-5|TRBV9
CASSPIVQETQYF
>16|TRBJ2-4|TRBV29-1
CSVEEGPSPSQNIQYF
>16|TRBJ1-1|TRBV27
CASSLKAGTGGTEAFF
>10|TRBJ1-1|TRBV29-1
CSAQGGEAFF
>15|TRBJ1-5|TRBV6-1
CASSGTGGSSQPQHF
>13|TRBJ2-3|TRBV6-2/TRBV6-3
CASSRIQGDTQYF
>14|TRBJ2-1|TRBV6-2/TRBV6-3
CASSYRASINEQFF